This TCR beta chain was recorded in a study of human T cells and chemical hapten exposure. At the level of the study: Sensitization employed 2% DPC on roughly 2 cm by roughly 2 cm of upper inner arm skin. Notes on the study in general: Patch test scores rose with PT1 expanded TCR counts, a positive correlation.

Comment on this clonotype: Its cognate antigen is unknown.

CDR3 length: 14 residues. The V gene end was trimmed by 5 bases and the J gene end by 1 base; junction bases not matched to a gene: 5. Germline CDR1 DFQATT, CDR2 SNEGSKA (reference sequence). Time point given: pre-sensitization, week 0. Treatment indicated: therapeutic diphenylcyclopropenone sensitization with weekly scalp DPC. In every case, blood was obtained before the patch test was applied. TCRdb ran MiXCR on the RACE reads and lists one entry per CDR3 protein. This sample carries some 400,000 distinct CDR3 sequences, 5.1% of them seen once, and the ten largest clones take 2% to 3%. The chain uses TRBV20-1 and TRBJ2-7; 10 positions match TRBD2. This sample comprised whole blood, obtained in connection with sensitization to the hapten diphenylcyclopropenone (DPC). The receptor was isolated from a woman in her forties or fifties with alopecia areata. Some clones in this sample may be carry-over from other donors' samples. The CDR3, as DNA: TGCAGTGCTGAGGGACTAGCGAGTTCCTACGAGCAGTACTTC. Translated: CSAEGLASSYEQYF.